Below are 21 T cell receptor beta chains sequenced from a single sample in a study of cytomegalovirus exposure and HLA in healthy donors. A multiplex PCR was run with 60 Vbeta primers and 13 Jbeta primers. Using immunoSEQ multiplex PCR, the repertoire was profiled, and TCRdb retains in-frame clones only, with some absent. The sample data list approximately 150,000 clones. The source material was PBMCs. The receptor source for this set is a male donor in good health and CMV-seronegative.

This rearrangement joins TRBV5-1 to TRBJ1-1, with a weak D call TRBD1 (5 bases). This CDR3 has 13 amino acids. The ends were cut back, 4 bases at V and 1 base at J, with 8 bases in the middle. Germline lookup yields CDR1 SGHRS and CDR2 YFSETQ. The CDR3 loop reads CASSPTGNTEAFF. In DNA, the CDR3 is TGCGCCAGCAGCCCAACAGGGAACACTGAAGCTTTCTTT.

The chain joins TRBV9 to TRBJ2-7; D ambiguous. Per germline, CDR1 SGDLS and CDR2 YYNGEE. Trimming stripped 0 bases from V and 7 bases from J, with 11 bases between. The CDR3 has 13 residues. As DNA, the CDR3 is TGTGCCAGCAGCGTAGGTCCGAGGTGGGAGCAGTACTTC. This gives the protein CASSVGPRWEQYF.

The chain employs TRBV18 and TRBJ2-1; TRBD2 matches 7 bases. The CDR3 length is 16 residues. With 0 bases clipped from V and 6 bases from J, the junction kept 8 bases outside the gene matches. Per germline, CDR1 KGHSH and CDR2 LQKENI. CDR3 region: CASSPPNRLAVNEQFF. The CDR3 nucleotides read TGTGCCAGCTCACCACCGAATCGGCTAGCGGTCAATGAGCAGTTCTTC.

The chain links TRBV6-1 to TRBJ2-2; tentative D call: TRBD2 (5 bases). This CDR3 contains 14 residues. V was clipped by 3 bases and J by 3 bases, with 8 bases between them. Germline V gives CDR1 MNHNS, CDR2 SASEGT. The CDR3 loop reads CASSELADTGELFF. CDR3 nucleotide sequence: TGTGCCAGCAGTGAGCTAGCAGACACCGGGGAGCTGTTTTTT.

The chain carries TRBV7-6 and TRBJ1-2, with TRBD1 as a possible D gene (5 bases). The V end lost 0 bases, the J end lost 8 bases, and 13 bases lay between the germline ends. This CDR3 is 14 amino acids long. Germline loops: CDR1 SGHVS, CDR2 FNYEAQ. CDR3 bases: TGTGCCAGCAGCTTAGCGGCAGGGATCGAAGGCTACACCTTC. It yields the protein CASSLAAGIEGYTF.

The CDR3 reads CAWNPGVGYTF. The CDR3 DNA reads as TGTGCCTGGAACCCGGGGGTAGGCTACACCTTC. This chain connects TRBV30 to TRBJ1-2; D might be TRBD1 (5 bases). CDR1 is GTSNPN, CDR2 SVGIG, per germline (reference sequence). CDR3 length: 11 residues. V was clipped by 4 bases and J by 8 bases, with 11 bases between them.

The CDR3 nucleotides are TGTGCCAGCAGTTACAGCCCGGGGTTCATGAATTCACCCCTCCACTTT. Translated, it gives CASSYSPGFMNSPLHF. The chain has TRBV6-6 and TRBJ1-6; D unresolved. The V gene's germline CDR1 is MNHNY and CDR2 SVGAGI (reference sequence). This CDR3 contains 16 residues. V lost 2 bases and J 7 bases, leaving 15 bases between the germline ends.

The genes are TRBV6-6 and TRBJ1-4; no reliable D call. Germline lookup yields CDR1 MNHNY and CDR2 SVGAGI (reference sequence). With 0 bases removed from V and 4 bases from J, the gap between germline ends came to 12 bases. The CDR3 contains 16 residues. The CDR3 DNA is TGTGCCAGCAGTTACTCGATATCGCGGGATAATGAAAAACTGTTTTTT. It specifies CASSYSISRDNEKLFF.

The V gene is TRBV29-1, the J gene TRBJ2-7; 7 bases are shared with TRBD1. CDR1 is SQVTM and CDR2 is ANQGSEA in the germline V gene. The CDR3 has 12 residues. V lost 6 bases, J lost 3 bases, and 5 bases stayed unmatched. The CDR3 DNA sequence: TGCAGCGTCATCCGGGACAGCTACGAGCAGTACTTC. It translates to CSVIRDSYEQYF.

The gene calls are TRBV5-1 and TRBJ2-1; TRBD2 matches 7 bases. The germline V gene has CDR1 SGHRS and CDR2 YFSETQ. The V and J ends lost 7 bases and 7 bases, in that order; junction bases with no gene match: 8. The CDR3 contains 13 residues. CDR3 DNA: TGCGCCAGCGGGGAGGGGCATATGAATGAGCAGTTCTTC. Translated: CASGEGHMNEQFF.

The gene calls are TRBV11-3 and TRBJ2-2; TRBD1 might be the D (5 bases). V dropped 6 bases and J dropped 1 base, with 15 bases sitting between them. Looked up from germline, CDR1 is SGHNT and CDR2 is YENEEA. The CDR3 totals 16 residues. The CDR3 region is CASSRLPTGNTGELFF. The CDR3 nucleotides are TGTGCCAGCAGTCGATTACCCACAGGGAACACCGGGGAGCTGTTTTTT.

The chain recombines TRBV29-1 with TRBJ1-1, with 7 bases that match TRBD1. Trimming cost V 4 bases and J 4 bases; bases outside gene matches: 6. The CDR3 consists of 13 residues. Germline V gene sequence: CDR1 SQVTM, CDR2 ANQGSEA. The CDR3 nucleotides read TGCAGCGTTGCTCAGGGGGTAGTCACTGAAGCTTTCTTT. This codes for CSVAQGVVTEAFF.

The V gene is TRBV5-6, the J gene TRBJ2-1, with D possibly TRBD1 on 5 matching bases. V was pared by 4 bases and J by 6 bases, with 11 bases between. The CDR3 extends over 13 amino acids. The germline gives CDR1 SGHDT, CDR2 YYEEEE. The CDR3 here is CASSQDNSNEQFF. CDR3 sequence (DNA): TGTGCCAGCAGCCAGGACAACAGCAATGAGCAGTTCTTC.

The chain carries TRBV7-2 and TRBJ1-2; 12 bases match TRBD1. J lost 4 bases, V lost 1 base, and 13 bases had no gene match. The CDR3 spans 19 residues. Looked up from germline, CDR1 is SGHTA and CDR2 is FQGNSA. CDR3 DNA: TGTGCCAGCAGCTTAGGGGCTGGGACAGGGGGCGGGTGGGTCTATGGCTACACCTTC. This gives the protein CASSLGAGTGGGWVYGYTF.

On this clone itself: Other DNA sequences of this sample code for an identical CDR3. This chain connects TRBV18 to TRBJ2-5, with TRBD2 matching 8 bases. The germline V gene has CDR1 KGHSH and CDR2 LQKENI. The V and J ends lost 3 bases and 5 bases, in that order; junction bases with no gene match: 5. The CDR3 spans 14 residues. The CDR3 is CASSPGLAGETQYF. The CDR3 bases are TGTGCCAGCTCACCCGGACTAGCCGGCGAGACCCAGTACTTC.

This chain joins TRBV7-2 and TRBJ2-3, with 8 bases lining up with TRBD2. Germline V lookup: CDR1 SGHTA, CDR2 FQGNSA. The CDR3 covers 16 residues. Germline trimming cut 4 bases from V and 1 base from J; bases unmatched to any gene: 7. Written as DNA, the CDR3 is TGTGCCAGCAGCTCTCTGGGACTAGTTGGCACAGATACGCAGTATTTT. Translated: CASSSLGLVGTDTQYF.

The rearrangement joins TRBV29-1 to TRBJ2-7; 10 bases fit TRBD1. The CDR3 contains 16 residues. V lost 1 base to trimming and J lost 4 bases; unmatched junction nucleotides: 10. Germline V CDR1 and CDR2: SQVTM, ANQGSEA. This CDR3 reads CSVEGGGGQGDYEQYF. The CDR3 bases are TGCAGCGTTGAAGGGGGAGGAGGACAGGGGGATTACGAGCAGTACTTC.

The J gene is TRBJ2-3, the V gene TRBV5-1; maybe TRBD2 (5 bases). Germline CDR1 SGHRS, CDR2 YFSETQ. The V end lost 4 bases, the J end lost 3 bases, and 9 bases lay between the germline ends. This CDR3 spans 13 amino acids. CDR3 sequence reads: CASSGGSTDTQYF. The CDR3 DNA reads as TGCGCCAGCAGCGGAGGCTCGACAGATACGCAGTATTTT.

The gene calls are TRBV2 and TRBJ1-3; 8 bases match TRBD1. CDR1 SNHLY and CDR2 FYNNEI come from the germline V gene. Germline trimming cut 5 bases from V and 1 base from J; bases unmatched to any gene: 4. The CDR3 runs to 15 residues. CDR3: CASSLDRGSGNTIYF. CDR3 nucleotides: TGTGCCAGCAGTCTCGACAGGGGATCTGGAAACACCATATATTTT.

The J gene is TRBJ2-5, the V gene TRBV11-3; 7 nucleotides match TRBD2. V gave up 1 base and J gave up 1 base; unmatched junction bases: 3. The germline V gene has CDR1 SGHNT and CDR2 YENEEA. The CDR3 length is 15 residues. The CDR3 sequence is CASSLGGGSQETQYF. In DNA form, the CDR3 reads TGTGCCAGCAGCTTAGGAGGCGGGAGCCAAGAGACCCAGTACTTC.

The CDR3 region is CASSPRGVNYGYTF. In nucleotides, the CDR3 is TGTGCCAGCAGCCCCAGGGGGGTTAACTATGGCTACACCTTC. The chain has TRBV14 and TRBJ1-2, with 7 bases identical to TRBD1. CDR1 is SGHDN and CDR2 is FVKESK in the germline V gene. The CDR3 covers 14 residues. V dropped 4 bases and J dropped 1; count of bases not matched to a gene: 3.